The 16 T cell receptor beta chains below were found in one sample sequenced in a study of T cell responses to AZD1222 COVID-19 vaccine. Sequencing was performed with immunoSEQ multiplex PCR; in TCRdb, only in-frame clones are kept and a portion is missing. The sample includes roughly 200,000 clones, about 86% of them seen just once. This sample comprised peripheral blood, obtained on day 0 of AZD1222 vaccination. The receptors originated from an adult in good health.

Here the CDR3 reads CASSTRAGTGELFF. The DNA of the CDR3 is TGTGCCAGTAGTACCAGGGCAGGTACCGGGGAGCTGTTTTTT. This chain connects TRBV19 to TRBJ2-2, with D possibly matching TRBD1 (5 bases). This CDR3 region has 14 residues. The germline V and J ends were trimmed by 4 bases and 5 bases, with 11 bases remaining between them. CDR1 is LNHDA, CDR2 SQIVND, per germline (reference sequence).

The V gene is TRBV7-9, the J gene TRBJ1-2; maybe TRBD1 (6 bases). Trimming took off 5 bases at V and 2 bases at J, with 18 bases between the two ends. Looked up from germline, CDR1 is SEHNR and CDR2 is FQNEAQ (reference sequence). The CDR3 is made up of 16 amino acids. For the CDR3, the DNA is TGTGCCAGCAGCCCGACCCGGGACAAGACAAACTATGGCTACACCTTC. The encoded protein is CASSPTRDKTNYGYTF. Together with reference TRBV7-9 and TRBJ1-2, the CDR3 gives the full variable domain: DTGVSQNPRHKITKRGQNVTFRCDPISEHNRLYWYRQTLGQGPEFLTYFQNEAQLEKSRLLSDRFSAERPKGSFSTLEIQRTEQGDSAMYLCASSPTRDKTNYGYTFGSGTRLTVV.

The CDR3 spells CASSQDGLITGELFF. The CDR3 DNA follows: TGCGCCAGCAGCCAAGATGGACTCATCACCGGGGAGCTGTTTTTT. This rearrangement joins TRBV4-1 to TRBJ2-2; TRBD2 might be the D (5 bases). The V end was cut by 0 bases, the J end by 4 bases, with 9 bases between. Germline assignment: CDR1 MGHRA and CDR2 YSYEKL. This CDR3 has 15 amino acids.

This rearrangement joins TRBV5-1 to TRBJ2-3, with TRBD1 matching 11 bases. CDR3 length: 16 amino acids. CDR1 is SGHRS and CDR2 is YFSETQ in the germline V gene. V gave up 0 bases and J gave up 3 bases; unmatched junction bases: 3. The CDR3 sequence is CASSLAGQGATDTQYF. As DNA, the CDR3 is TGCGCCAGCAGCTTGGCAGGACAGGGGGCAACAGATACGCAGTATTTT.

This clone was seen a single time. The V call is TRBV7-2, the J call TRBJ2-7; 10 bases are shared with TRBD1. J lost 9 bases, V lost 0 bases, and 17 bases had no gene match. Germline V lookup: CDR1 SGHTA, CDR2 FQGNSA. CDR3 length equals 18 residues. For the CDR3, the DNA is TGTGCCAGCAGCTTAGCAACTTCCTCGACAGGGGGCTTTTGGGGGCAGTACTTC. As protein: CASSLATSSTGGFWGQYF.

The genes are TRBV10-2 and TRBJ2-1; D ambiguous. Trimming stripped 0 bases from V and 7 bases from J, with 7 bases between. Germline lookup yields CDR1 WSHSY and CDR2 SAAADI. CDR3 length equals 13 residues. CDR3 loop: CASSESVRNEQFF. Here the CDR3 DNA reads TGCGCCAGCAGTGAGTCGGTCCGGAATGAGCAGTTCTTC.

The chain recombines TRBV7-8 with TRBJ2-3; D is uncertain. V lost 2 bases to trimming and J lost 5 bases, with 5 bases between them. CDR3 size: 12 residues. Germline CDR1 SGHVS, CDR2 FQNEAQ. The DNA for the CDR3 is TGTGCCAGCAGCTTAAAAGGAGATACGCAGTATTTT. Its translation: CASSLKGDTQYF.

The rearrangement uses TRBV7-3 and TRBJ2-7; the match to TRBD1 covers 7 bases. The CDR3 totals 12 residues. J lost 7 bases, V lost 5 bases, and 5 bases had no gene match. The germline V gene has CDR1 SGHTA and CDR2 FQGTGA. The CDR3 nucleotides read TGTGCCAGCAGCCTGGACAGGTTAGAGCAGTACTTC. Translating it yields CASSLDRLEQYF.

This clone was counted a few times. The rearrangement uses TRBV25-1 and TRBJ1-4; 7 bases match TRBD1. Germline V gene data show CDR1 as MGHDK and CDR2 as SYGVNS. V was pared by 5 bases and J by 4 bases, with 7 bases of the junction left unmatched. CDR3 length: 15 amino acids. The chain's CDR3 is CASSTRQGFNEKLFF. As DNA, the CDR3 is TGTGCCAGCAGTACCCGACAGGGTTTTAATGAAAAACTGTTTTTT.

The chain joins TRBV3-1 (or the pseudogene TRBV3-2) to TRBJ1-3; 8 bases agree with TRBD1. The CDR3 consists of 15 residues. Germline lookup yields CDR1 LGHDT and CDR2 YNNKEL (reference sequence). After removal of 2 bases from V and 1 base from J, the junction contained 1 base not matched to a gene. The CDR3 sequence is CASSQTGGSGNTIYF. In nucleotides, the CDR3 is TGTGCCAGCAGCCAAACAGGGGGATCTGGAAACACCATATATTTT.

This rearrangement joins TRBV6-5 to TRBJ2-7; D may be TRBD2 (7 bases). This CDR3 has 12 residues. Trimming took 6 bases from V and 5 from J, leaving 11 bases between them. CDR1 is MNHEY, CDR2 SVGAGI, per germline. The CDR3 coding sequence is TGTGCCAGCAGGGGGAGGGGGGACGAGCAGTACTTC. As protein: CASRGRGDEQYF.

J is TRBJ1-2 and V is TRBV5-6; 8 bases line up with TRBD1. The CDR3 totals 15 residues. V gave up 4 bases and J gave up 8 bases; unmatched junction bases: 13. Germline V gene sequence: CDR1 SGHDT, CDR2 YYEEEE. For the CDR3, the DNA is TGTGCCAGCAGCACCGACTTCGGGCGGGACAGGGGCTACACCTTC. Its translation is CASSTDFGRDRGYTF.

The CDR3 loop is CASSSGRQGYEQYF. CDR3 DNA: TGTGCCAGCAGCTCGGGCAGGCAAGGCTACGAGCAGTACTTC. The chain joins TRBV7-2 to TRBJ2-7; D is undetermined. The CDR3 is made up of 14 amino acids. Germline loops: CDR1 SGHTA, CDR2 FQGNSA. Trimming took off 4 bases at V and 3 bases at J, with 13 bases between the two ends.

The chain couples TRBV6-5 to TRBJ1-1; D may be TRBD1 (6 bases). Per germline, CDR1 MNHEY and CDR2 SVGAGI. The CDR3 runs to 12 residues. Trimming took 4 bases from V and 7 from J, leaving 10 bases between them. The CDR3 DNA follows: TGTGCCAGCAGTTCCGGGGGGCGTGAAGCTTTCTTT. Its protein product is CASSSGGREAFF.

The V gene is TRBV7-9, the J gene TRBJ2-1; 8 bases match TRBD2. This CDR3 is 16 amino acids long. Per germline, CDR1 SEHNR and CDR2 FQNEAQ (reference sequence). J lost 8 bases, V lost 5 bases, and 14 bases had no gene match. CDR3: CASSRVLGLAGDEQFF. In nucleotides, the CDR3 is TGTGCCAGCAGCCGGGTTCTGGGGCTAGCGGGCGATGAGCAGTTCTTC.

The V gene is TRBV27, the J gene TRBJ1-2; tentative D call: TRBD1 (5 bases). The germline V and J ends were trimmed by 7 bases and 4 bases, with 19 bases remaining between them. Looked up from germline, CDR1 is MNHEY and CDR2 is SMNVEV (reference sequence). This CDR3 region has 15 residues. The CDR3 loop reads CASTRVHGGGYGYTF. The CDR3 DNA sequence: TGTGCCAGCACCAGGGTCCACGGGGGGGGCTATGGCTACACCTTC.